This TCR beta chain stems from a study of OX40 agonist ivuxolimab in advanced cancers. Study as a whole: Ivuxolimab is a fully human IgG2 antibody that activates OX40 (CD134). Findings and caveats of the study: Relative to CD4+, CD8+ T cells held more expanded clones on average. There was clonal expansion of CD4+ and CD8+ blood T cells by week 6 at 0.1 to 3.0 mg/kg.

The V gene's germline CDR1 is MNHNS and CDR2 SASEGT. The V and J ends lost 6 bases and 6 bases respectively, with 15 bases between them. The CDR3 has 15 residues. To note about this clone: Its specificity is not known.

Here immunoSEQ multiplex PCR was the method, and the copy in TCRdb shows in-frame clones only, minus some. The table has about 82,000 clones, roughly 83% seen once. The chain couples TRBV6-1 to TRBJ1-6; perhaps TRBD1 as D (6 bases). The input for sequencing was CD4+ or CD8+ T cells sorted from blood, taken in a trial of the OX40 agonist ivuxolimab. The sequence derives from an adult with an advanced solid tumor such as melanoma, head and neck, liver or kidney cancer. CDR3 region: CASRIIRGSNSPLHF. DNA for the CDR3: TGTGCCAGCAGGATCATCAGGGGTAGTAATTCACCCCTCCACTTT.